The T cell receptor (beta chain) under discussion was sequenced for a study of naive and memory T cell subsets. By sample fraction, this clonotype is medium-sized. Noted treatment: skin biopsy from PPD injection site in Mantoux-positive individual. TCR cDNA received a 3' ligated oligonucleotide that carried a UMI. Biopsied sites were PPD injections in people with a positive Mantoux test. Input was about 1 to 1,100 ng of DNase-treated total RNA without cell sorting. Amplification of ligated cDNA took four PCR rounds with SP2 and nested alpha and beta constant primers. Reverse transcription of blood and skin TCR RNA was primed at alpha and beta constant regions. TCRdb used MiXCR to reprocess the UMI-ligation and nested PCR reads, holding one entry per CDR3 protein. The sample has roughly 13,000 distinct CDR3 sequences; about 5% are singletons. Trimming cost V 6 bases and J 8 bases, with 11 bases left between them. CDR1 is SQVTM and CDR2 is ANQGSEA in the germline V gene. This CDR3 comprises 11 residues.

The sequencing used skin, collected from a tuberculin skin test site. The chain carries TRBV29-1 and TRBJ2-1; D not certain. This TCR derives from an adult in good health. The CDR3 coding sequence is TGCAGCGTCCTAAGCCTGGATGAGCAGTTCTTC. This gives the protein CSVLSLDEQFF.